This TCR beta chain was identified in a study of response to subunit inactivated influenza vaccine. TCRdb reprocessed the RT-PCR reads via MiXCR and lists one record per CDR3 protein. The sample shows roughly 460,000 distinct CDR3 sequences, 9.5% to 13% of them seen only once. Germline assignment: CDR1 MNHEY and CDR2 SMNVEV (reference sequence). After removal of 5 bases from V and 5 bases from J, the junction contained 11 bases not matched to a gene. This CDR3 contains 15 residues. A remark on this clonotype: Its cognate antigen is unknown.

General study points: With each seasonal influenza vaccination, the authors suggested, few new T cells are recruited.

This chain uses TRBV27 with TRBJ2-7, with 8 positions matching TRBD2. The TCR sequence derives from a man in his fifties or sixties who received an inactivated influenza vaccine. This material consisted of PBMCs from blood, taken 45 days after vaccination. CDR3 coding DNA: TGTGCCAGCAGTCCCCTCGCCGGGAGGGCCGACGAGCAGTACTTC. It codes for CASSPLAGRADEQYF.